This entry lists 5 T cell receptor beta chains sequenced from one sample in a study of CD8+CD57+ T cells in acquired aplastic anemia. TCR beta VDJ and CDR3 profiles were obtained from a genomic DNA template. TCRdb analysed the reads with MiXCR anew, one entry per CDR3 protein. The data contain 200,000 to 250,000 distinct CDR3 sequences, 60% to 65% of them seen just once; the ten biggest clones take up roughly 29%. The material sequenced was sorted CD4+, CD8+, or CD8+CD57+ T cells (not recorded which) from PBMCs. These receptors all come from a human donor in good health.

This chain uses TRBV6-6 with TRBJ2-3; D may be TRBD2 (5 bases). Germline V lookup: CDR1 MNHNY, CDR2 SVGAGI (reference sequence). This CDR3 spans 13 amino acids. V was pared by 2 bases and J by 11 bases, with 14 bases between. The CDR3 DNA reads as TGTGCCAGCAGTTACCGCGAGACTAACGAGCAGTATTTT. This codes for CASSYRETNEQYF.

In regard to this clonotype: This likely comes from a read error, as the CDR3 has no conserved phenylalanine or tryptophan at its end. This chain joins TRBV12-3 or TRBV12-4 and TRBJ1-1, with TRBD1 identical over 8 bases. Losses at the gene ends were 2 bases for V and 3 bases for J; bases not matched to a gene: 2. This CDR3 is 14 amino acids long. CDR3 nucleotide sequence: TGTGCCAGCAGTTTATACAGGGGGTACACTGAAGCTTTCCTT. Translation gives CASSLYRGYTEAFL.

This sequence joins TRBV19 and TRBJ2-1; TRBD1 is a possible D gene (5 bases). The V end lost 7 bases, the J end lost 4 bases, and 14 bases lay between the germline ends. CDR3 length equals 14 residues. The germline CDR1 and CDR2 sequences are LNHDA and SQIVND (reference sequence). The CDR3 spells CASTMRQGYNEQFF. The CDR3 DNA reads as TGTGCCAGTACCATGCGGCAGGGTTACAATGAGCAGTTCTTC.

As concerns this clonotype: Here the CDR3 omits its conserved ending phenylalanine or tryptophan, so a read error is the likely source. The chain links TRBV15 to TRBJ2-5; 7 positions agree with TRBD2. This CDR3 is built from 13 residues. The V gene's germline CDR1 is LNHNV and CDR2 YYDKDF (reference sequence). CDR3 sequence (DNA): TGCGCCACCAGGAAGGCGGGAGAAGAGACCCAGTACCTC. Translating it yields CATRKAGEETQYL.

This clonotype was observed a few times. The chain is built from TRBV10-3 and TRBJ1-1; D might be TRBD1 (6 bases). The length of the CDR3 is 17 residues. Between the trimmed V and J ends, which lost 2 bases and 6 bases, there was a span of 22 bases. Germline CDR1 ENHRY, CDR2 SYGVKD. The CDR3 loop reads CAISEGAGASVGAEAFF. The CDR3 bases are TGTGCCATCAGTGAGGGGGCAGGGGCCAGTGTTGGCGCTGAAGCTTTCTTT.